Presented here are 9 T cell receptor beta chains from one specimen sequenced in a study of shared clonotypes between healthy human individuals. Method: immunoSEQ multiplex PCR; TCRdb's copy keeps in-frame clones and lacks some. Among 450,000 to 600,000 clones listed, about four fifths were seen once. The source material was PBMCs. The source of these receptors is a woman between 40 and 55 years old in good health. Some clones in this sample may be carry-over from other donors' samples.

As to this clone: Other nucleotide sequences from this sample produce the same CDR3. The chain uses TRBV5-1 and TRBJ2-1; D is unresolved. Trimming took 0 bases from V and 8 from J, leaving 6 bases between them. CDR3 length: 12 amino acids. Germline lookup yields CDR1 SGHRS and CDR2 YFSETQ. The CDR3 region is CASSLARDEQFF. CDR3 sequence (DNA): TGCGCCAGCAGCTTGGCACGTGATGAGCAGTTCTTC.

The rearrangement links TRBV2 to TRBJ2-3, with 11 bases identical to TRBD2. This CDR3 is built from 16 residues. Germline CDR1 and CDR2: SNHLY and FYNNEI. V was clipped by 4 bases and J by 0 bases; unmatched bases: 3. The DNA for the CDR3 is TGTGCCAGCAGTGGGGGACTAGCGGCTAGCACAGATACGCAGTATTTT. It yields the protein CASSGGLAASTDTQYF.

This chain links TRBV5-4 with TRBJ2-3, with 10 nucleotides matching TRBD1. Germline V lookup: CDR1 SGHNT, CDR2 YYREEE (reference sequence). Trimming took 4 bases from V and 4 from J; bases not matched to a gene: 6. The CDR3 runs 15 residues. CDR3 DNA: TGTGCCAGCAGCCCCGGGACAGGGGTTGCAGATACGCAGTATTTT. Amino acid sequence: CASSPGTGVADTQYF.

The chain recombines TRBV20-1 with TRBJ2-3; D unresolved. Trimming left V 7 bases short and J 7 bases short, with 12 bases between. The length of the CDR3 is 11 residues. Germline values: CDR1 DFQATT, CDR2 SNEGSKA (reference sequence). The CDR3: CSGHFGYTQYF. CDR3 bases: TGCAGTGGCCATTTTGGTTATACGCAGTATTTT.

The chain uses TRBV28 and TRBJ2-5, with TRBD2 identical over 8 bases. The junction had 11 bases not matched to a gene; V was cut back by 4 bases and J by 4 bases. This CDR3 is built from 16 residues. Germline V gene data show CDR1 as MDHEN and CDR2 as SYDVKM. This CDR3 is CASSSVPGRAVETQYF. CDR3 DNA sequence: TGTGCCAGCAGTTCTGTCCCCGGGAGGGCCGTAGAGACCCAGTACTTC.

This chain links TRBV6-4 with TRBJ2-1, with TRBD2 as a possible D gene (6 bases). The CDR3 spans 14 residues. CDR1 MRHNA and CDR2 SNTAGT come from the germline V gene. Trimming left V 5 bases short and J 5 bases short, with 13 bases between. The CDR3 spells CASSSSGTHNEQFF. Here the CDR3 DNA reads TGTGCCAGCAGTTCTTCCGGGACTCACAATGAGCAGTTCTTC.

The chain carries TRBV2 and TRBJ2-1; D perhaps matches TRBD2 (5 bases). The CDR3 is 14 residues long. Germline V CDR1 and CDR2: SNHLY, FYNNEI. The V end lost 4 bases, the J end lost 4 bases, and 11 bases lay between the germline ends. The CDR3 DNA follows: TGTGCCAGCAGTGTGGAGAGGGAGTACAATGAGCAGTTCTTC. Translation: CASSVEREYNEQFF. The full variable domain, with the rest looked up from reference TRBV2 and TRBJ2-1, is EPEVTQTPSHQVTQMGQEVILRCVPISNHLYFYWYRQILGQKVEFLVSFYNNEISEKSEIFDDQFSVERPDGSNFTLKIRSTKLEDSAMYFCASSVEREYNEQFFGPGTRLTVL.

J is TRBJ2-5 and V is TRBV5-8, with 9 positions matching TRBD2. Germline CDR1 and CDR2: SGHTS and YDEGEE. Trimming cost V 4 bases and J 1 base; bases outside gene matches: 5. The CDR3 consists of 15 residues. The CDR3 DNA sequence: TGTGCCAGCAGCCGTAGCGGGAGAATCCAAGAGACCCAGTACTTC. This translates into CASSRSGRIQETQYF.

This rearrangement joins TRBV30 to TRBJ2-2; 9 positions agree with TRBD1. Germline-derived CDR1 and CDR2 are GTSNPN and SVGIG (reference sequence). V was clipped by 7 bases and J by 1 base; unmatched bases: 4. The CDR3 is made up of 14 amino acids. In nucleotides, the CDR3 is TGTGCCTCGCCGGGACAGGGGAACACCGGGGAGCTGTTTTTT. Its protein product is CASPGQGNTGELFF.